This T cell receptor beta chain was obtained from a study of T cell changes during pregnancy in multiple sclerosis. The V gene's germline CDR1 is ENHRY and CDR2 SYGVKD. V lost 6 bases, J lost 5 bases, and 1 base stayed unmatched. The CDR3 is 14 residues long. Some clones are missing from TCRdb's copy, which holds only in-frame ones; the method was immunoSEQ multiplex PCR. Here the sample spans approximately 34,000 clones, about 91% being singletons. V gene TRBV10-3 combines with J gene TRBJ2-1, with 13 bases that match TRBD2. The sequencing used CD4+ T cells from peripheral blood mononuclear cells, collected after pregnancy. The receptor's source is a female donor with multiple sclerosis, enrolled in a pregnancy study. The CDR3 loop reads CAISGTSGDNEQFF. CDR3 coding DNA: TGTGCCATCAGCGGGACTAGCGGGGACAATGAGCAGTTCTTC.